This paragraph covers one TCR beta chain sequence. The method was immunoSEQ multiplex PCR; TCRdb's version includes in-frame clones alone and lacks a portion of them. The data show under 85,000 clones, with roughly 90% seen just once and over 7.5% held by the top ten. The data derive from a study of T cell changes during pregnancy in multiple sclerosis. The CDR3 is 13 amino acids. Germline V CDR1 and CDR2: SGHNT, YYREEE (reference sequence). Trimming shortened V by 0 bases and J by 5 bases, and 9 bases separated the two germline ends. The gene calls are TRBV5-4 and TRBJ2-7; no reliable D call. The receptor's source is a female donor in good health, enrolled as a control in a pregnancy study. This specimen was peripheral blood, taken after pregnancy. The CDR3, as DNA: TGTGCCAGCAGCTTGGATAGGCAGGACGAGCAGTACTTC. This translates into CASSLDRQDEQYF.